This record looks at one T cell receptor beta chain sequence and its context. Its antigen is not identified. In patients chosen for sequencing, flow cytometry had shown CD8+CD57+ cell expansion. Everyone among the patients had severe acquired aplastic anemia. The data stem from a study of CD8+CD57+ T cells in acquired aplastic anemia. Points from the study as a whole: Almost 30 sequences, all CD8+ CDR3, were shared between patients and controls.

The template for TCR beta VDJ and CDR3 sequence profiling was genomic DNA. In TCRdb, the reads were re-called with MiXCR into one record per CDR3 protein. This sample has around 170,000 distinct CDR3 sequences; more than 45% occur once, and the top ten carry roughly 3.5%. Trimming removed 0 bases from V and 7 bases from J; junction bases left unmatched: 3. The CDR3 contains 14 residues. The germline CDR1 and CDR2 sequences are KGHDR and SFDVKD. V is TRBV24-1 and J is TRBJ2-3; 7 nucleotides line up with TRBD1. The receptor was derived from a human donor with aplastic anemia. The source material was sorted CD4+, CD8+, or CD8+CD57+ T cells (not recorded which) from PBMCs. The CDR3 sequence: CATSDLTTGNTQYF. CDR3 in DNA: TGTGCCACCAGTGATTTGACGACAGGGAATACGCAGTATTTT.